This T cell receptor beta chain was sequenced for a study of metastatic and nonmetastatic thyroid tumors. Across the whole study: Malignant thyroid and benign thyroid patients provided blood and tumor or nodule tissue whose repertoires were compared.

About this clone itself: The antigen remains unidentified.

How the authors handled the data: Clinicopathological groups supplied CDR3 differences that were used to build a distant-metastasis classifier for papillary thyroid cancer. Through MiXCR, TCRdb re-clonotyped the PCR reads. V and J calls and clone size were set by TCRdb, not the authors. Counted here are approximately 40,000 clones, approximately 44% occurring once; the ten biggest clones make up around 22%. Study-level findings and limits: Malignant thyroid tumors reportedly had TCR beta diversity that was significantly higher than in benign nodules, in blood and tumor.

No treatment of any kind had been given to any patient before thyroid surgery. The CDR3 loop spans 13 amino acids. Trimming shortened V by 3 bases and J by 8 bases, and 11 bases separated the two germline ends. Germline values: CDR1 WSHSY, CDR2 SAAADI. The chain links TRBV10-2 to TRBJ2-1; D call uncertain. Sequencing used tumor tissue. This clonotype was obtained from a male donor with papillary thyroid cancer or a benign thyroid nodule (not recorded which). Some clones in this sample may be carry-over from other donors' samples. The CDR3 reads CASSERRNYEQFF. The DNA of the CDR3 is TGCGCCAGCAGTGAAAGGCGGAACTATGAGCAGTTCTTC.